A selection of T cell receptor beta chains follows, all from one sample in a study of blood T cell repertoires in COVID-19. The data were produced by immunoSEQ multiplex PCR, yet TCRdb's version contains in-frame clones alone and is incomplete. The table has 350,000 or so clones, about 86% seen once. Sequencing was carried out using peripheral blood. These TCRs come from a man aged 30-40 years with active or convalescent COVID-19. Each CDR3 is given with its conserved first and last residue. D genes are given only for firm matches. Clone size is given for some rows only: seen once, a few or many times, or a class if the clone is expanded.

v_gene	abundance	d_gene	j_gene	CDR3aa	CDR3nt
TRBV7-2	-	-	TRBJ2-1	CASSFSGERAGQFF	TGTGCCAGCAGCTTCTCCGGGGAAAGGGCCGGGCAGTTCTTC
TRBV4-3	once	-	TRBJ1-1	CASSRGIMNTEAFF	TGCGCCAGCAGCCGAGGAATCATGAACACTGAAGCTTTCTTT
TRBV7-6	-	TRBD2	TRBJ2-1	CASSLYGTSELGNNEQFF	TGTGCCAGCAGCTTATATGGGACTAGCGAGTTAGGAAACAATGAGCAGTTCTTC
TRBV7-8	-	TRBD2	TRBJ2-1	CASRGERGTNYNEQFF	TGTGCCAGCAGGGGGGAGCGGGGGACGAACTACAATGAGCAGTTCTTC
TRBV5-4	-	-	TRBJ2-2	CASSLVQGDTGELFF	TGTGCCAGCAGCTTGGTACAGGGAGATACCGGGGAGCTGTTTTTT
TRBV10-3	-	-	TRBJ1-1	CAIRSESGAVEAFF	TGTGCCATCAGGTCTGAGTCAGGGGCCGTTGAAGCTTTCTTT
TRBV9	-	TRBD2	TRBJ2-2	CASSVSSLAGGPGTGELFF	TGTGCCAGCAGCGTGTCCTCACTAGCGGGGGGACCGGGCACCGGGGAGCTGTTTTTT
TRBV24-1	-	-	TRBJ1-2	CATSDTGTIYGYTF	TGTGCCACCAGTGATACCGGGACAATTTATGGCTACACCTTC
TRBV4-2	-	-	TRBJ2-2	CASSLRGDFDTGELFF	TGTGCCAGCAGCCTCAGAGGGGACTTCGATACCGGGGAGCTGTTTTTT
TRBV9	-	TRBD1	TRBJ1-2	CASSVDRAGYGYTF	TGTGCCAGCAGCGTGGACAGGGCCGGCTATGGCTACACCTTC
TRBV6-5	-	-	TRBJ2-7	CASSPSGGPYEQYF	TGTGCCAGCAGTCCCTCGGGGGGCCCCTACGAGCAGTACTTC
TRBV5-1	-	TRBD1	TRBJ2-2	CASSPGQYTGELFF	TGCGCCAGCAGCCCGGGACAGTACACCGGGGAGCTGTTTTTT
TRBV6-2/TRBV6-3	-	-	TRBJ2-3	CASSYTRTDTQYF	TGTGCCAGCAGTTACACTAGAACAGATACGCAGTATTTT
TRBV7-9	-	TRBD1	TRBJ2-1	CASSDLRQGEQFF	TGTGCCAGCAGCGACCTACGACAGGGCGAGCAGTTCTTC
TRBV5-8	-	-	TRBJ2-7	CASVPLVVRAYEQYF	TGTGCCAGCGTCCCCTTGGTGGTTCGGGCCTACGAGCAGTACTTC
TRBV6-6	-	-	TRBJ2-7	CASTPPGGSRAEQYF	TGTGCCAGCACTCCGCCCGGGGGATCCCGCGCCGAGCAGTACTTC
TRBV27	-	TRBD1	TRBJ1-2	CASSFPGTGESGYTF	TGTGCCAGCAGTTTCCCCGGGACAGGGGAGTCTGGCTACACCTTC
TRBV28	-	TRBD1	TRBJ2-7	CASSWGQVSYEQYF	TGTGCCAGCAGTTGGGGACAGGTTTCCTACGAGCAGTACTTC
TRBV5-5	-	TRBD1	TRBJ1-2	CASSLGSTGYGYTF	TGTGCCAGCAGCTTGGGGTCGACAGGGTATGGCTACACCTTC
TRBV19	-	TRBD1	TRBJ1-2	CATTQTGANYGYTF	TGTGCCACAACACAGACAGGGGCTAACTATGGCTACACCTTC
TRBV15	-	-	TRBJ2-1	CATSRDPYNEQFF	TGTGCCACCAGCAGAGACCCTTACAATGAGCAGTTCTTC
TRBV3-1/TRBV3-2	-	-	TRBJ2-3	CASSAAAVDTQYF	TGTGCCAGCTCGGCGGCAGCAGTAGATACGCAGTATTTT
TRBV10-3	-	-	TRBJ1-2	CAISARDKGPGYGYTF	TGTGCCATCAGTGCCAGGGATAAAGGGCCTGGGTATGGCTACACCTTC
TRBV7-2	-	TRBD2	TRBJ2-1	CASSAYSGVIPNDEQFF	TGTGCCAGCAGCGCCTATAGCGGGGTAATCCCCAACGATGAGCAGTTCTTC
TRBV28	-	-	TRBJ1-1	CASSSTGIEAFF	TGTGCCAGCAGTTCCACCGGGATTGAAGCTTTCTTT
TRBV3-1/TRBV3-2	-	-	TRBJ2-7	CASSPPSGDYEQYF	TGTGCCAGCAGCCCCCCTTCAGGGGATTACGAGCAGTACTTC
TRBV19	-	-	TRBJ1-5	CASRAYSNQPQHF	TGTGCCAGTAGGGCATATAGCAATCAGCCCCAGCATTTT
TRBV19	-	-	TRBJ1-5	CASSWRENSNQPQHF	TGTGCCAGTAGCTGGAGGGAAAATAGCAATCAGCCCCAGCATTTT
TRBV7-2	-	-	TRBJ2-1	CASSYRGSSYNEQFF	TGTGCCAGCAGCTACCGGGGGAGCTCCTACAATGAGCAGTTCTTC
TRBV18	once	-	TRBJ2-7	CASSPLGRGSKYF	TGTGCCAGCTCACCTCTGGGAAGGGGGAGTAAATACTTC
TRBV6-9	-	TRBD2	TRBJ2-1	CASSYFGLAGSLGQFF	TGTGCCAGCAGTTATTTTGGACTAGCGGGGTCTCTGGGGCAGTTCTTC